Shown below are 3 T cell receptor beta chains from a single sample sequenced in a study of cytomegalovirus exposure and HLA in healthy donors. 60 Vbeta and 13 Jbeta primers were used in PCR. Measured with immunoSEQ multiplex PCR; TCRdb has only the in-frame clones, and not every one. The sample carries about 200,000 clones, approximately 77% recorded once. Sequencing was carried out using PBMCs. Receptors originate from a middle-aged man in good health and CMV-seropositive.

About this clone itself: One end of the junction is discordant with germline, which a read error may explain. The chain carries TRBV19 and TRBJ2-1; D unresolved. This CDR3 comprises 11 residues. The germline V gene encodes CDR1 LNHDA and CDR2 SQIVND (reference sequence). DNA for the CDR3: TGTGCCAGTAGTCTCTACCATGAGCAGTTCTTC. Translated: CASSLYHEQFF.

CDR3 in DNA: TGTGCCAGCAGCGGTCCGGGACAGGGGTATCAGCCCCAGCATTTT. Protein: CASSGPGQGYQPQHF. The chain carries TRBV2 and TRBJ1-5; 10 bases match TRBD1. This CDR3 has 15 residues. Trimming took 6 bases from V and 5 from J; bases not matched to a gene: 7. CDR1 SNHLY and CDR2 FYNNEI come from the germline V gene.

The chain links TRBV2 to TRBJ1-4; 9 bases agree with TRBD1. V was pared by 7 bases and J by 6 bases, with 9 bases of the junction left unmatched. The CDR3 is 15 amino acids. The germline gives CDR1 SNHLY, CDR2 FYNNEI. The CDR3 protein is CASKNGGTGYEKLFF. For the CDR3, the DNA is TGTGCCAGCAAGAACGGGGGGACAGGGTATGAAAAACTGTTTTTT.